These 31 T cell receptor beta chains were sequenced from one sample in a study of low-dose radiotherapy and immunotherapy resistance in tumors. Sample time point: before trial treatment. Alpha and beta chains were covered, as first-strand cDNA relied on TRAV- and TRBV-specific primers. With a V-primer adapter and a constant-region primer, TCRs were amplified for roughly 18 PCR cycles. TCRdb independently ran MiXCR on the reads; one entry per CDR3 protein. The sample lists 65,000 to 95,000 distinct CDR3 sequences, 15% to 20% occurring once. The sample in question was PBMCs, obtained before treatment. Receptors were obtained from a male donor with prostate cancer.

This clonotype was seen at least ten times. CDR3 nucleotide sequence: TGCAGTGCTAAACAGGTTAGCACAGATACGCAGTATTTT. Protein sequence: CSAKQVSTDTQYF. The chain joins TRBV20-1 to TRBJ2-3; D is possibly TRBD1 (5 bases). From germline, CDR1 is DFQATT and CDR2 SNEGSKA (reference sequence). The CDR3 totals 13 residues. Trimming stripped 4 bases from V and 0 bases from J, with 8 bases between.

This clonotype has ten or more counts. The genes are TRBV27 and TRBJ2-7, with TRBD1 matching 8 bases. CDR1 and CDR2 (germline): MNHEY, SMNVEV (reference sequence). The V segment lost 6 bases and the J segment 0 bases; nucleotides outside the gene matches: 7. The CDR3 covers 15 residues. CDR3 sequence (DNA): TGTGCCAGCAGACGAACAGGGGGAAGCTCCTACGAGCAGTACTTC. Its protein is CASRRTGGSSYEQYF.

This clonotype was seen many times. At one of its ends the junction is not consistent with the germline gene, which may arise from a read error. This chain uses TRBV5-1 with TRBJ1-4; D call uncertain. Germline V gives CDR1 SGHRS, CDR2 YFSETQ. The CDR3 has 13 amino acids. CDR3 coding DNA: TGTGCCAGCAGCTCAACGACCGTTGTGGATCTGTTTTTT. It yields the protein CASSSTTVVDLFF.

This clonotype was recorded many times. This CDR3 reads CASKELSKNEKLFF. For the CDR3, the DNA is TGTGCCAGCAAGGAGCTAAGCAAGAATGAAAAACTGTTTTTT. The rearrangement uses TRBV6-5 and TRBJ1-4; D not resolved. The germline V and J ends were trimmed by 7 bases and 5 bases, with 14 bases remaining between them. The CDR3 runs to 14 residues. In germline, CDR1 is MNHEY, CDR2 SVGAGI.

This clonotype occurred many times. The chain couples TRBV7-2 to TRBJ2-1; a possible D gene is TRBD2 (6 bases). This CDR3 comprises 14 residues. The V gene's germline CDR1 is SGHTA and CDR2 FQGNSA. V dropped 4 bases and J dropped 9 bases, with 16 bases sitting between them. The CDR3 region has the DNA TGTGCCAGCAGCTATACGGGGGTTGGCGGTGAGCAGTTCTTC. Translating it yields CASSYTGVGGEQFF.

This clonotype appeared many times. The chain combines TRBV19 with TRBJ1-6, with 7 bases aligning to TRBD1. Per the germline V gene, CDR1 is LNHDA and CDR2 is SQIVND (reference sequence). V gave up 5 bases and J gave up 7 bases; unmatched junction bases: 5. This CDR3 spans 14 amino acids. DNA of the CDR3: TGTGCCAGTAGTCCTACGGGACAGAATTCACCCCTCCACTTT. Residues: CASSPTGQNSPLHF.

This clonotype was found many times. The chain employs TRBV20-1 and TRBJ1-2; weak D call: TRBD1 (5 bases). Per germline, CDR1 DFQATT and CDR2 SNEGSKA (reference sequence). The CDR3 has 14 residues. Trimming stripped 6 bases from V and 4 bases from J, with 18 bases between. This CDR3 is CSATEVGEGYGYTF. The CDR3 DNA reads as TGCAGTGCAACCGAGGTGGGGGAGGGCTATGGCTACACCTTC.

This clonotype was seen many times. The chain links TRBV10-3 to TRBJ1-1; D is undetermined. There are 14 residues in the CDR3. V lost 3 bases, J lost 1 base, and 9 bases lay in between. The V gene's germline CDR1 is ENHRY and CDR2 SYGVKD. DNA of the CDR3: TGTGCCATCAGTGACTTAGGAGGGAACACTGAAGCTTTCTTT. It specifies CAISDLGGNTEAFF.

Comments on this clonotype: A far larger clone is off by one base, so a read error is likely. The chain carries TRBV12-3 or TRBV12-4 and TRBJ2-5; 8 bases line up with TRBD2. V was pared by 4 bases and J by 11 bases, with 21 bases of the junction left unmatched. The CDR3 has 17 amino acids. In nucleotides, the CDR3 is TGTGCCAGCAGTTCGCAACTAGCGGAAAACTCCTACAATGAGCAGTACTTC. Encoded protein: CASSSQLAENSYNEQYF.

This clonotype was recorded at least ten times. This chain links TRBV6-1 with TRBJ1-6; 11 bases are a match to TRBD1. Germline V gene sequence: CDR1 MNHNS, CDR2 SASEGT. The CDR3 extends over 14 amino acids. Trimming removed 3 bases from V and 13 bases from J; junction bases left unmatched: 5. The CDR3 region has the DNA TGTGCCAGCAGTGATGGACAGGGGGCTCTCCCCCTCCACTTT. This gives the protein CASSDGQGALPLHF.

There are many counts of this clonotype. The CDR3 region has the DNA TGTGCCAGCTCACCAAATACACAGGGAACAGGCCAGCCCCAGCATTTT. It yields the protein CASSPNTQGTGQPQHF. V gene TRBV18 combines with J gene TRBJ1-5, with D possibly TRBD1 on 6 matching bases. From germline, CDR1 is KGHSH and CDR2 LQKENI. V lost 2 bases, J lost 7 bases, and 18 bases lay in between. There are 16 residues in the CDR3.

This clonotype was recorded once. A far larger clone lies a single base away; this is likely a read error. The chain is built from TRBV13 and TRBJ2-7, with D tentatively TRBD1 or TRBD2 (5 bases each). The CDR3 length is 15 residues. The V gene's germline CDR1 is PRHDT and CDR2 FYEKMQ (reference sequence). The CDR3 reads CVSSWDVGGAYEQYF. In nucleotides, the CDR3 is TGTGTCAGCAGCTGGGACGTGGGTGGAGCCTACGAGCAGTACTTC.

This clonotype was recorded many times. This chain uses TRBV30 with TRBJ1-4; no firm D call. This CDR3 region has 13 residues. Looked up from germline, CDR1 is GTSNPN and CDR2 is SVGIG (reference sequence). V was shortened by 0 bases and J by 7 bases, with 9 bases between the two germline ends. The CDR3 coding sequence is TGTGCCTGGAGTGTACCAGGTTCTGAAAAACTGTTTTTT. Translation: CAWSVPGSEKLFF.

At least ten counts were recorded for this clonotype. CDR3 sequence reads: CASSLGTGFKNIQYF. The CDR3 DNA reads as TGTGCCAGCAGCTTGGGGACAGGGTTTAAAAACATTCAGTACTTC. This sequence joins TRBV5-5 and TRBJ2-4; 8 nucleotides align to TRBD1. Germline values: CDR1 SGHKS, CDR2 YYEKEE (reference sequence). This CDR3 spans 15 amino acids. After removal of 0 bases from V and 4 bases from J, the junction contained 3 bases not matched to a gene.

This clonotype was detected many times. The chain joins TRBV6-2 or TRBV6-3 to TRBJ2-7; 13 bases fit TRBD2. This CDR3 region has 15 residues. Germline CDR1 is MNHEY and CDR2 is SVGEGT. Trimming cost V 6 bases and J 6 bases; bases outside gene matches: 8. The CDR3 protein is CASRPHGTSGIEQYF. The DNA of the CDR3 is TGTGCCAGCAGGCCACACGGGACTAGCGGGATCGAGCAGTACTTC.

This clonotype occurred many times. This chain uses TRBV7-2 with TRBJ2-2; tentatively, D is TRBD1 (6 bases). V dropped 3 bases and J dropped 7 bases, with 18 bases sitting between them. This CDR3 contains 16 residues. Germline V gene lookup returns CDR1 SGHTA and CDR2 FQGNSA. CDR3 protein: CASSLRTRGLGGELFF. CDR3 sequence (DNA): TGTGCCAGCAGCTTGCGGACCAGGGGCCTGGGCGGGGAGCTGTTTTTT.

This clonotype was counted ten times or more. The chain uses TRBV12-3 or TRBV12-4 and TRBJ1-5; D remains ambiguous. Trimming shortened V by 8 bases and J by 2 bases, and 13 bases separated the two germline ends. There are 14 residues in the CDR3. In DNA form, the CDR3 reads TGTGCCAGCGCCGGTGGGCCAGGCAATCAGCCCCAGCATTTT. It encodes CASAGGPGNQPQHF.

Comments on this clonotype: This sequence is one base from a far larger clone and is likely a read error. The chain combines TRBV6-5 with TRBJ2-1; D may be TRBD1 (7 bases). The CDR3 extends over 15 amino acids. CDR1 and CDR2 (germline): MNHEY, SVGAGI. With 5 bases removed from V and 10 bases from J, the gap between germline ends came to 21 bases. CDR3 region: CASSEETGTFYEQFF. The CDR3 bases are TGTGCCAGCAGTGAAGAGACAGGGACTTTCTACGAGCAGTTCTTC.

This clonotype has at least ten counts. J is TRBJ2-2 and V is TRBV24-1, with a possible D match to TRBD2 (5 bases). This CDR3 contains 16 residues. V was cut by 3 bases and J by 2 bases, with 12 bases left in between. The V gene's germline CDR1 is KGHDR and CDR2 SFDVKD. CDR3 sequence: CATSDQSGKNTGELFF. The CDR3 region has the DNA TGTGCCACCAGTGATCAATCCGGGAAAAACACCGGGGAGCTGTTTTTT.

The DNA for the CDR3 is TGTGCCAGTAGAACGACAGGGGGGAACTACGAGCAGTACTTC. Translating it yields CASRTTGGNYEQYF. The chain has TRBV19 and TRBJ2-7; 9 nucleotides match TRBD1. Germline CDR1 and CDR2: LNHDA and SQIVND (reference sequence). The CDR3 spans 14 residues. The V segment lost 6 bases and the J segment 3 bases; nucleotides outside the gene matches: 6.

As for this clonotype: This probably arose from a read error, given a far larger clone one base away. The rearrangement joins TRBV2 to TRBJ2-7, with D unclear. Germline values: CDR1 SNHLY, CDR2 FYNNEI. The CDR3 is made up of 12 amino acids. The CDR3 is CTISAQSYEQYF. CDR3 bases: TGTACCATCAGTGCCCAGTCCTACGAGCAGTACTTC. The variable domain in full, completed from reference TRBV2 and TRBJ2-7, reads EPEVTQTPSHQVTQMGQEVILRCVPISNHLYFYWYRQILGQKVEFLVSFYNNEISEKSEIFDDQFSVERPDGSNFTLKIRSTKLEDSAMYFCTISAQSYEQYFGPGTRLTVT.

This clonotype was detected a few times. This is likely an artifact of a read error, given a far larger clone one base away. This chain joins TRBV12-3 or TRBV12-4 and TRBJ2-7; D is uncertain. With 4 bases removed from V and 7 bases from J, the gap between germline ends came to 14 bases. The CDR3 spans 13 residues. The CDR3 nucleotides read TGTGCCAGCAGTTCCGCATTCGTCAATGAGCAGTACTTC. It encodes CASSSAFVNEQYF.

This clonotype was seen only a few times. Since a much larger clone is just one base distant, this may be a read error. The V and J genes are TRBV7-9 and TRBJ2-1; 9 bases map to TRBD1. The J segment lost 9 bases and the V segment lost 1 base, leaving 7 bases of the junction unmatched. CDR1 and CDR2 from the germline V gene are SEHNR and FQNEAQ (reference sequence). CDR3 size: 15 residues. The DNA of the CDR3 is TGTGCCAGCAGCTTAGACGGACAGGGGCCCATTGAGCAGTTCTTC. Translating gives CASSLDGQGPIEQFF.

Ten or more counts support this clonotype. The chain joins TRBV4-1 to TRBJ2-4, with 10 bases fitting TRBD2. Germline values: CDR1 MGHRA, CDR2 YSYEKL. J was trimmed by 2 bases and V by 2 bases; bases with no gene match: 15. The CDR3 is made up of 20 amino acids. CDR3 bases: TGCGCCAGCAGCCAATTCCGACTAGCGGGTGGGGAGGGTACCAAAAACATTCAGTACTTC. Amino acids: CASSQFRLAGGEGTKNIQYF.

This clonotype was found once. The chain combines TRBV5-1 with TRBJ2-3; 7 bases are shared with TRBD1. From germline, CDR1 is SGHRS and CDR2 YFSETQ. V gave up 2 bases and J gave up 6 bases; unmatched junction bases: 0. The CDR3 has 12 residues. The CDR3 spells CASSLQGDTQYF. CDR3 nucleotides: TGCGCCAGCAGCTTACAGGGGGATACGCAGTATTTT.

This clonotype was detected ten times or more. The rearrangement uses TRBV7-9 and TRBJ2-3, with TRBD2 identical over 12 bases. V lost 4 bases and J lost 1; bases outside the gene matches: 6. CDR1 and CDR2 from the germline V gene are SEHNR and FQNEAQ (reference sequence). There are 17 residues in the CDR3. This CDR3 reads CASSSTSGRMGTDTQYF. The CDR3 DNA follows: TGTGCCAGCAGCTCAACTAGCGGGAGGATGGGCACAGATACGCAGTATTTT.

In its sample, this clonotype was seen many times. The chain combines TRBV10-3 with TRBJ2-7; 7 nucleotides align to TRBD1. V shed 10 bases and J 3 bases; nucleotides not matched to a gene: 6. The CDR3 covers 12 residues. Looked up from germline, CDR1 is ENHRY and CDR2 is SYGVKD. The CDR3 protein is CATMDRSYEQYF. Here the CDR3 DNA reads TGTGCCACCATGGACAGGAGCTACGAGCAGTACTTC.

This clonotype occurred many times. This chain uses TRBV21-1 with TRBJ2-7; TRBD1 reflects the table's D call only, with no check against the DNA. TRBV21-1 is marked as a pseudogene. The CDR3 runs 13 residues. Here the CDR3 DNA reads TGTGCCAGACCGACAGGGAGCTCCTACGAGCAGTACTTC. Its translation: CARPTGSSYEQYF.

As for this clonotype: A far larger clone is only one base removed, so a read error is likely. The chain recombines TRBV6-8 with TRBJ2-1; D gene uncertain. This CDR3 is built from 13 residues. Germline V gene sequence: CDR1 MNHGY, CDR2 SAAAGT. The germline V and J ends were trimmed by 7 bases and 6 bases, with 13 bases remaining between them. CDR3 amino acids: CASKASTCNEQFF. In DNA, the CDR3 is TGTGCCAGCAAGGCAAGTACCTGCAATGAGCAGTTCTTC.

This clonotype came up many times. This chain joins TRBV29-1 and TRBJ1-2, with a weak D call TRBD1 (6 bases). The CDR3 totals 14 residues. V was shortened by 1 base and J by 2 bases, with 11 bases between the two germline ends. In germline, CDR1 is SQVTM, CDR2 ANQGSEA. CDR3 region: CSVEGRQGNYGYTF. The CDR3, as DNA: TGCAGCGTTGAAGGGAGGCAGGGGAACTATGGCTACACCTTC.

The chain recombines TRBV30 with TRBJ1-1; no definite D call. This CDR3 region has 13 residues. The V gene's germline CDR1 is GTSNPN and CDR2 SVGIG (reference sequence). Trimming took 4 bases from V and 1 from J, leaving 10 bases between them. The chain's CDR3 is CAWKYSQNTEAFF. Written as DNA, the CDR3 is TGTGCCTGGAAATACAGCCAGAACACTGAAGCTTTCTTT.